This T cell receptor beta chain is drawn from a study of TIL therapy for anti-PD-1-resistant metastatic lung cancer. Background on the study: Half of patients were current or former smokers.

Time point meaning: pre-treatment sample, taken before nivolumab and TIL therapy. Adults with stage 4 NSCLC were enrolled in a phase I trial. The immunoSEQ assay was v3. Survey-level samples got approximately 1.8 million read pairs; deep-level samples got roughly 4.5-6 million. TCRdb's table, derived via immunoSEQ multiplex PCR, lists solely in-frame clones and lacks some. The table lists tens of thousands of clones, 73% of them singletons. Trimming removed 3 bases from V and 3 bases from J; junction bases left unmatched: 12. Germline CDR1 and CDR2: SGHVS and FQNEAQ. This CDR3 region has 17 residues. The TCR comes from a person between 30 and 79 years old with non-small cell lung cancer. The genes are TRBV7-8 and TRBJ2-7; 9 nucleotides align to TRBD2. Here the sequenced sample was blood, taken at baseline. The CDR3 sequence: CASSLGLAGRPSYEQYF. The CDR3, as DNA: TGTGCCAGCAGCTTGGGTCTAGCGGGGAGACCCAGCTACGAGCAGTACTTC. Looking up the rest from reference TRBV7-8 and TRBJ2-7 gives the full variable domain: GAGVSQSPRYKVAKRGQDVALRCDPISGHVSLFWYQQALGQGPEFLTYFQNEAQLDKSGLPSDRFFAERPEGSVSTLKIQRTQQEDSAVYLCASSLGLAGRPSYEQYFGPGTRLTVT.